This record concerns one TCR beta chain sequence. Germline values: CDR1 SEHNR, CDR2 FQNEAQ (reference sequence). The V and J ends lost 5 bases and 7 bases respectively, with 12 bases between them. The CDR3 is made up of 13 amino acids. The data belong to a study of CD8 T cells in Susac syndrome. Reverse transcription used about 0.5 to 1 ug RNA and random hexamers. Each CDR3 protein is one row after TCRdb ran MiXCR on the immunoSEQ multiplex PCR reads. The sample consists of under 150,000 distinct CDR3 sequences, around 91% of them appearing once. This chain uses TRBV7-9 with TRBJ1-5; unclear D gene. This clonotype originated in a human donor with multiple sclerosis. Material for sequencing was CD8+ T cells from PBMCs. Here the CDR3 DNA reads TGTGCCAGCAGCCAGGCGGGCGGCCAGCCCCAGCATTTT. As protein: CASSQAGGQPQHF. The full variable domain, rest sourced from reference TRBV7-9 and TRBJ1-5, is DTGVSQNPRHKITKRGQNVTFRCDPISEHNRLYWYRQTLGQGPEFLTYFQNEAQLEKSRLLSDRFSAERPKGSFSTLEIQRTEQGDSAMYLCASSQAGGQPQHFGDGTRLSIL.